This T cell receptor beta chain was identified during a study of blood T cell repertoires in COVID-19. Study-wide background: Collection of acute and convalescent COVID-19 samples took place in the United States, Italy and Spain. The analysed material was cDNA or gDNA that came from T cells, B-cell-depleted T cells, or PBMCs.

In the authors' workflow: Reference gene primer amplification gave estimated nucleated cell counts. TCRdb keeps only in-frame clones here, not all; method: immunoSEQ multiplex PCR. V and J calls and clone size follow that table, whereas D and trimming were derived from the DNA. The sample includes about 110,000 clones, roughly 84% of them seen just once. Looked up from germline, CDR1 is ENHRY and CDR2 is SYGVKD. V lost 4 bases and J lost 6; bases outside the gene matches: 5. This CDR3 comprises 15 residues. Source material: peripheral blood. The chain is built from TRBV10-3 and TRBJ2-3, with 12 bases lining up with TRBD2. This clonotype originated in a human donor in a cohort sampled during active COVID-19. The DNA of the CDR3 is TGTGCCATCAGTGGCGGACTAGCGGGAAGTGATACGCAGTATTTT. It codes for CAISGGLAGSDTQYF.